This T cell receptor beta chain was captured in a study of CD4 T cells in relation to SARS-CoV-2 and coronaviruses. Overall study results and limits: SARS-CoV-2-driven expansion was significantly weaker in crossreactive than monoreactive clones. According to naive versus memory sequencing, detected responses are memory recall, not newly primed.

The CDR3 runs 15 residues. In germline, CDR1 is KGHDR, CDR2 SFDVKD. Trimming stripped 4 bases from V and 8 bases from J, with 19 bases between. Data came from immunoSEQ multiplex PCR; TCRdb stores just in-frame clones and leaves some out. This repertoire shows 60,000 or so clones, 85% to 95% found once; its top ten account for 0.13% to 0.15%. On this clone: Its antigen remains unidentified.

Unexposed donor CD4+ T cells date from about 2011-2018, before the COVID-19 pandemic. This TCR was sampled from a human donor in good health. The sequencing input was naive CD4+ T cells from PBMCs. This sample's subset: naive CD4+ T cells isolated by negative enrichment. The V gene is TRBV24-1, the J gene TRBJ1-2, with D maybe TRBD1 (5 bases). The CDR3 here is CATSDPGTGGEGYTF. The CDR3 DNA reads as TGTGCCACCAGTGACCCCGGGACCGGGGGAGAAGGCTACACCTTC.